This T cell receptor beta chain appears in the sequencing data of a study of CD8 T cells in ankylosing spondylitis. Comment on this clonotype: The antigen is unknown.

J gave up 6 bases and V 0 bases, and 10 bases lay outside the gene matches. In germline, CDR1 is SGHRS, CDR2 YFSETQ. The CDR3 totals 17 residues. General observations from the study: Ankylosing spondylitis blood appeared to carry a characteristic TCR beta motif of roughly eight highly homologous variants.

MiXCR was run by TCRdb on the 5' RACE reads, yielding one entry per CDR3 protein. The table has 470,000 or so distinct CDR3 sequences, roughly 25% seen once. Sequencing input: blood, either unsorted or a sorted T cell fraction (not recorded which). The TCR comes from a male donor with ankylosing spondylitis. The genes are TRBV5-1 and TRBJ2-1, with TRBD2 matching over 9 bases. The CDR3 DNA sequence: TGCGCCAGCAGCTTGGTTCGATATAGCGGGAGCCGCAATGAGCAGTTCTTC. Protein sequence: CASSLVRYSGSRNEQFF.